This TCR beta chain was recovered during a study of T-cell memory formation after mild COVID-19. Study-level background: Clusters were largely donor specific. Study-wide findings and caveats: Day 15 to 85 contractors were CD4/CD8 balanced; later expanders leaned CD4+. What remained unconfirmed was the SARS-CoV-2 specificity of second-wave clones peaking on day 37. Several responding clones turned up in pre-infection memory, indicating that cross-reactive memory may have taken part.

CDR3 length equals 16 residues. V was trimmed by 6 bases and J by 5 bases, leaving 22 bases between them. Germline CDR1 MNHEY, CDR2 SMNVEV (reference sequence). TCRdb ran MiXCR on the 5' RACE reads and lists one entry per CDR3 protein. The sample lists under 250,000 distinct CDR3 sequences, roughly 14% occurring once. Comments on this clonotype: Its antigen is unidentified.

The chain joins TRBV27 to TRBJ2-5; weak D call: TRBD1 (8 bases). The receptor was isolated from an adult woman who had mild COVID-19 (a few samples of this study predate the infection). Cell type and time point are not known. Sequencing input: PBMCs or a T cell subset sorted from them (not recorded which). CDR3 nucleotides: TGTGCCAGCAGGCGTAACGACAGGGGAGGGTGGGAGACCCAGTACTTC. It yields the protein CASRRNDRGGWETQYF.